This TCR beta chain was retrieved from a study of blood T cell repertoires in COVID-19. The CDR3 is 13 residues long. Trimming stripped 8 bases from V and 2 bases from J, with 11 bases between. CDR1 is MRHNA, CDR2 SNTAGT, per germline. This clone was seen a handful of times. Here immunoSEQ multiplex PCR was the method, and the copy in TCRdb shows in-frame clones only, minus some. The repertoire holds just over 15,000 clones, with around 80% as singletons. The receptor's source is a human donor in a cohort sampled during active COVID-19. Source material: peripheral blood. This chain links TRBV6-4 with TRBJ2-3; D may be TRBD2 (7 bases). The CDR3 spells CASGAGHTDTQYF. The CDR3 DNA reads TGTGCCAGCGGAGCGGGACACACAGATACGCAGTATTTT.